This T cell receptor beta chain originates from a study of blood T cell repertoires in COVID-19. Study overall: Sample material is recorded as cDNA or gDNA derived from T cells, B-cell-depleted T cells, or PBMCs.

The junction had 11 bases not matched to a gene; V was cut back by 9 bases and J by 5 bases. The germline V gene encodes CDR1 SGHRS and CDR2 YFSETQ. The CDR3 is 14 amino acids. Using immunoSEQ multiplex PCR, the repertoire was profiled, and TCRdb retains in-frame clones only, with some absent. The sample has a few hundred thousand clones; 88% are singletons. This receptor was obtained from a woman younger than 35 who had recovered from COVID-19. J is TRBJ2-7 and V is TRBV5-1, with TRBD2 identical over 10 bases. Sequenced sample: PBMCs or T cells enriched from blood (not recorded which). CDR3 loop: CATSPGLALHEQYF. Here the CDR3 DNA reads TGCGCCACCTCTCCGGGACTAGCGCTTCACGAGCAGTACTTC.